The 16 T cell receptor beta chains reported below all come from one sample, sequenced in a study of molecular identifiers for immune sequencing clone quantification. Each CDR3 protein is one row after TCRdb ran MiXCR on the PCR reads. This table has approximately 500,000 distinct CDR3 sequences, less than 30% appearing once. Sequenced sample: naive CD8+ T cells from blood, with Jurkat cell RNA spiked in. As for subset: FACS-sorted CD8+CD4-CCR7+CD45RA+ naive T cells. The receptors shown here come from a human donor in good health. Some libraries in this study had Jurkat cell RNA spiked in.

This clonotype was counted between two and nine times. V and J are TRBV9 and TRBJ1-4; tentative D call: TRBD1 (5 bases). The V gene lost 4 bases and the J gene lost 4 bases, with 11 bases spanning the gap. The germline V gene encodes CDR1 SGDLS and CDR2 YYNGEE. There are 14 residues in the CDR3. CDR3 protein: CASSTGRGNEKLFF. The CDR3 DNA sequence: TGTGCCAGCAGCACAGGACGGGGTAATGAAAAACTGTTTTTT.

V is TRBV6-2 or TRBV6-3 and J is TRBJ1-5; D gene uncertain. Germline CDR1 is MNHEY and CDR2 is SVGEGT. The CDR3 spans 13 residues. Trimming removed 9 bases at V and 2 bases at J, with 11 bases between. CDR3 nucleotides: TGTGCCAGTCGATCATGGGGCAATCAGCCCCAGCATTTT. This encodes CASRSWGNQPQHF.

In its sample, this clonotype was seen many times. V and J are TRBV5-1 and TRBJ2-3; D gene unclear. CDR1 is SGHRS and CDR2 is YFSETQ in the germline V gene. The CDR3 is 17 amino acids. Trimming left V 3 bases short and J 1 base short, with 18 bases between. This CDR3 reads CASSSVMDGLGTDTQYF. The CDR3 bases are TGCGCCAGCAGCTCGGTAATGGACGGTCTTGGCACAGATACGCAGTATTTT.

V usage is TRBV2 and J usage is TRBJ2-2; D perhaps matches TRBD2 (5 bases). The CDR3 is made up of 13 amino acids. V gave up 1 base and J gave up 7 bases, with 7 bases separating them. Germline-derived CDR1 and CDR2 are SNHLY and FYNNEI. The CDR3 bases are TGTGCCAGCAGTGAAGGACTAAACGGGGAGCTGTTTTTT. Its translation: CASSEGLNGELFF.

CDR3 nucleotides: TGTGCCAGCAGTAAACCGGGACAGGGGGCGCGTTACGCAGATACGCAGTATTTT. Protein sequence: CASSKPGQGARYADTQYF. This rearrangement joins TRBV25-1 to TRBJ2-3; 12 bases match TRBD1. The trim removed 5 bases at V and 4 bases at J, leaving 13 bases unmatched. CDR1 and CDR2 (germline): MGHDK, SYGVNS. This CDR3 spans 18 amino acids. Based on the CDR3 plus reference TRBV25-1 and TRBJ2-3, the full variable domain is EADIYQTPRYLVIGTGKKITLECSQTMGHDKMYWYQQDPGMELHLIHYSYGVNSTEKGDLSSESTVSRIRTEHFPLTLESARPSHTSQYLCASSKPGQGARYADTQYFGPGTRLTVL.

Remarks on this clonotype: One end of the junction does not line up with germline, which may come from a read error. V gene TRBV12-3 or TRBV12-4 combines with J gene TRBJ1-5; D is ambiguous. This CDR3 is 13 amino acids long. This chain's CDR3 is CVSSFSYNQPQHF. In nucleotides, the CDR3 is TGTGTCAGCAGTTTTTCCTACAATCAGCCCCAGCATTTT.

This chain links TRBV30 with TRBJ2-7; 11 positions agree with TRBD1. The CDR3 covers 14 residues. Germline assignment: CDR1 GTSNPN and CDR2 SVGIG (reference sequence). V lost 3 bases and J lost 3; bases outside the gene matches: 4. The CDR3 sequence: CAWSTGTGGYEQYF. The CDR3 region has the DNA TGTGCCTGGAGCACCGGGACAGGGGGCTACGAGCAGTACTTC.

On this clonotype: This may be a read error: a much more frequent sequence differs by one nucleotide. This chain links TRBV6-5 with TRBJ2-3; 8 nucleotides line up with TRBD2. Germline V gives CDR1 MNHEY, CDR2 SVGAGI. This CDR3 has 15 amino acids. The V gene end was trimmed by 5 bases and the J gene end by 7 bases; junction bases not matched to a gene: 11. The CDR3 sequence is CASSEREFFPNTQYF. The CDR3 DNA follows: TGTGCCAGCAGTGAGCGGGAGTTCTTCCCAAATACGCAGTATTTT.

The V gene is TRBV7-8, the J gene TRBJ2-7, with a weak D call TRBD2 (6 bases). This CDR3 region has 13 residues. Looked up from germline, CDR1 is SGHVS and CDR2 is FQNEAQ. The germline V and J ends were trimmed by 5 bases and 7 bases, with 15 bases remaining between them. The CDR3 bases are TGTGCCAGCAGCCCGGTCTACGCGGGGGAGCAGTACTTC. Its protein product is CASSPVYAGEQYF. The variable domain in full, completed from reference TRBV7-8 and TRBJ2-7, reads GAGVSQSPRYKVAKRGQDVALRCDPISGHVSLFWYQQALGQGPEFLTYFQNEAQLDKSGLPSDRFFAERPEGSVSTLKIQRTQQEDSAVYLCASSPVYAGEQYFGPGTRLTVT.

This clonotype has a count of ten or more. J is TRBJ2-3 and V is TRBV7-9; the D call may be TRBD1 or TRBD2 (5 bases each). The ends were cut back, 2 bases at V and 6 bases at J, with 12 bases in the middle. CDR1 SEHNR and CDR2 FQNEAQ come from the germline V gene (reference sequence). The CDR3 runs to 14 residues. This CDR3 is CASSLPGPSDTQYF. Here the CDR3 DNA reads TGTGCCAGCAGCTTACCGGGACCATCGGATACGCAGTATTTT.

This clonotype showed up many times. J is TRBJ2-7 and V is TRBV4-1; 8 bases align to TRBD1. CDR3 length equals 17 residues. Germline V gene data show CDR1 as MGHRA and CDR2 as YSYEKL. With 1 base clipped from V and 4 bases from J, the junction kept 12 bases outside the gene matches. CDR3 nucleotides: TGCGCCAGCAGCCAAGCCGAAGGGACAGGTCCATGGTACGAGCAGTACTTC. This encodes CASSQAEGTGPWYEQYF.

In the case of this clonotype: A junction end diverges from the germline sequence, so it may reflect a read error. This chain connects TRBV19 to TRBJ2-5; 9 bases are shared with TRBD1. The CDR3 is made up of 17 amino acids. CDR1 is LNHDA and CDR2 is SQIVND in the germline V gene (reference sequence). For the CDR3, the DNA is TGTGCCAGTAGTATAGACACGGGACAGGGTCGCACCGAGACCCGGTACTTC. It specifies CASSIDTGQGRTETRYF.

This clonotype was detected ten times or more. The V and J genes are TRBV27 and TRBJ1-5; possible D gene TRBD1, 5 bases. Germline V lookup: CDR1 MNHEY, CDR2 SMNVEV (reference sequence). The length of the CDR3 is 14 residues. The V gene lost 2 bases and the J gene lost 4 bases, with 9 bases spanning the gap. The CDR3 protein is CASSLNGQNQPQHF. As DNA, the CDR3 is TGTGCCAGCAGTTTAAACGGACAAAATCAGCCCCAGCATTTT.

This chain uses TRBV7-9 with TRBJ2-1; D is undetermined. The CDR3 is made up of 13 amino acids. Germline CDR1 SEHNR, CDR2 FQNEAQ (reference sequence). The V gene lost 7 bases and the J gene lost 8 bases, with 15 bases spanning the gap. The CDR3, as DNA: TGTGCCAGCACCACCCCAAATTTAGATGAGCAGTTCTTC. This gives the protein CASTTPNLDEQFF. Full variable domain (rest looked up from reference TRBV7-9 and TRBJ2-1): DTGVSQNPRHKITKRGQNVTFRCDPISEHNRLYWYRQTLGQGPEFLTYFQNEAQLEKSRLLSDRFSAERPKGSFSTLEIQRTEQGDSAMYLCASTTPNLDEQFFGPGTRLTVL.

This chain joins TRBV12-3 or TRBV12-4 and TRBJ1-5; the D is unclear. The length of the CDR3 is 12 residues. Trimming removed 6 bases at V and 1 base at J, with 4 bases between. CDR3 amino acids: CASRQSNQPQHF. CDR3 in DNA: TGTGCCAGCAGGCAAAGCAATCAGCCCCAGCATTTT.

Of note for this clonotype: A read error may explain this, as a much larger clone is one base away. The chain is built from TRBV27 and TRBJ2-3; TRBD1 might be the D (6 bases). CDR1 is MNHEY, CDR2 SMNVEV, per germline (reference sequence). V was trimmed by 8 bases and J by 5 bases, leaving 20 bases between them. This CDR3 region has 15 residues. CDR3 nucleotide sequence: TGTGCCAGCGGTTATTTGGGGGCCAGGGGAGATACGCAGTATTTT. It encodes CASGYLGARGDTQYF.